A selection of T cell receptor beta chains follows, all from one sample in a study of identifying expanded T cells in peripheral blood. Only in-frame clones appear in the TCRdb table, and some are missing; sequencing was by immunoSEQ multiplex PCR. Counted here are about 110,000 clones, about 89% occurring once; the ten biggest clones make up roughly 15%. Sample: blood. All receptors derive from a person aged 18-70 years in good health. Both conserved end residues are part of each CDR3. D genes are given only for firm matches. Size is stated for part of the rows, as once, few or many counts, or as a class when the clone is expanded.

v_gene	j_gene	d_gene	abundance	CDR3nt	CDR3aa
TRBV5-1	TRBJ1-1	.	.	TGCGCCAGCAGCTTGCAGGGGAACACTGAAGCTTTCTTT	CASSLQGNTEAFF
TRBV2	TRBJ1-1	.	.	TGTGCCAGCCGGGACACCACTGAAGCTTTCTTT	CASRDTTEAFF
TRBV19	TRBJ2-7	.	.	TGTGCCAGTAGTATAGGGGAGAGGTGGGCCTACGAGCAGTACTTC	CASSIGERWAYEQYF
TRBV12-5	TRBJ2-3	TRBD1	.	TGTGCTAGTGGTTTGGCCCCATCCCTCCGGGACAGGGGGACAGATACGCAGTATTTT	CASGLAPSLRDRGTDTQYF
TRBV27	TRBJ2-3	.	.	TGTGCCAGCAGGCAGGGACACACAGATACGCAGTATTTT	CASRQGHTDTQYF
TRBV7-2	TRBJ2-1	.	.	TGTGCCAGCAGCTTCTGGGGGCCGGGAGACAATGAGCAGTTCTTC	CASSFWGPGDNEQFF
TRBV5-4	TRBJ2-7	TRBD2	.	TGTGCCAGCAGCTCTTCGACCGGGGGGGGGCAGGTCGAGCAGTACTTC	CASSSSTGGGQVEQYF
TRBV19	TRBJ1-6	.	.	TGTGCCAGTAGTTTGGGCGGGAGGGGAAGTTTTTCACCCCTCCACTTT	CASSLGGRGSFSPLHF
TRBV5-5	TRBJ1-1	.	.	TGTGCCAGCAGCTTTCAGGGTGCGACCAGCACTGAAGCTTTCTTT	CASSFQGATSTEAFF
TRBV9	TRBJ2-3	.	.	TGTGCCAGCAGCGTAAGTGGGGGGGGCCCCCCAGATACGCAGTATTTT	CASSVSGGGPPDTQYF
TRBV28	TRBJ2-7	TRBD2	.	TGTGCCAGCAGTTTACCCAGCGGGGGCTCCGGGTACGAGCAGTACTTC	CASSLPSGGSGYEQYF
TRBV7-2	TRBJ1-6	TRBD1	.	TGTGCCAGCAGCCCCCGTCGGGACAGGGGCAATTCACCCCTCCACTTT	CASSPRRDRGNSPLHF
TRBV28	TRBJ1-5	.	.	TGTGCCAGCAGTTCCTCGGCAGGGGACACCCAGCATTTT	CASSSSAGDTQHF
TRBV29-1	TRBJ1-2	TRBD1	.	TGCAGCGTTGAGGCGCAAGCTAGACAGGGGATCTATGGCTACACCTTC	CSVEAQARQGIYGYTF
TRBV5-1	TRBJ2-1	.	.	TGCGCCAGTACCCGGGACTCTGGCCGCGATGAGCAGTTCTTC	CASTRDSGRDEQFF
TRBV11-2	TRBJ2-3	.	.	TGTGCCAGCACCCCCAGCAGGGGGGGGGATACGCAGTATTTT	CASTPSRGGDTQYF
TRBV19	TRBJ2-2	.	once	TGTGCCAGTAGTACCGCTCTTACCGGGGAGCTGTTTTTT	CASSTALTGELFF
TRBV6-6	TRBJ2-5	TRBD2	.	TGTGCCAGCAGTTTGCCGGGGGGGGGAGAGACCCAGTACTTC	CASSLPGGGETQYF
TRBV13	TRBJ1-5	.	.	TGTGCCAGCAGCTTAGGAGACCGCCCGGGTCAGCCCCAGCATTTT	CASSLGDRPGQPQHF
TRBV7-9	TRBJ2-2	.	.	TGTGCCAGCAGATTAGATAACGCCGGGCCCCCCGCCGGGGAGCTGTTTTTT	CASRLDNAGPPAGELFF
TRBV4-2	TRBJ2-1	.	.	TGTGCCAGCAGCCAAGGGAGCAATGAGCAGTTCTTC	CASSQGSNEQFF
TRBV6-5	TRBJ1-1	TRBD1	.	TGTGCCAGCAGACTACAGGGGAGAGGCACTGAAGCTTTCTTT	CASRLQGRGTEAFF
TRBV6-5	TRBJ2-5	.	.	TGTGCCAGCAGTTATCTCTCTCCTCAGGGAGAGACCCAGTACTTC	CASSYLSPQGETQYF
TRBV10-1	TRBJ1-1	.	.	TGCGCCAGCAGTAGGGGTGGAGGGGCCAACACTGAAGCTTTCTTT	CASSRGGGANTEAFF
TRBV28	TRBJ2-1	.	.	TGTGCCAGCAGTTACGCCCTCGAGCAGTTCTTC	CASSYALEQFF
TRBV7-2	TRBJ1-5	TRBD1	.	TGTGCCAGCAGCTTCGTGACAGGGAGCAATCAGCCCCAGCATTTT	CASSFVTGSNQPQHF
TRBV6-6	TRBJ2-7	TRBD1	.	TGTGCCAGCAGTACCGGGACAGGGATGTTGGTGTACGAGCAGCACTTC	CASSTGTGMLVYEQHF
TRBV11-3	TRBJ2-1	TRBD1	.	TGTGCCAGCAGCCCCTCCGGGACAGGGGGATACAATGAGCAGTTCTTC	CASSPSGTGGYNEQFF
TRBV6-5	TRBJ2-5	.	once	TGTGCCAGCAGTTTGGGGGGTAGAGAGACCCAGTACTTC	CASSLGGRETQYF
TRBV4-1	TRBJ2-3	TRBD2	.	TGCGCCAGCAGCCAAGGCCCTAGCGGGGGTCCAGATACGCAGTATTTT	CASSQGPSGGPDTQYF
TRBV5-4	TRBJ1-1	.	.	TGCGCCAGCAGCCCTACAAGGAACACTGAAGCTTTCTTT	CASSPTRNTEAFF
TRBV9	TRBJ1-6	.	.	TGTGCCAGCAGCGTAGTAGGGGCAGGCTCACCCCTCCACTTT	CASSVVGAGSPLHF
TRBV5-5	TRBJ1-1	.	.	TGTGCCAGCAGCTTGGTCGTGGATGGGGGTGGAACTGAAGCTTTCTTT	CASSLVVDGGGTEAFF
TRBV19	TRBJ1-4	.	.	TGTGCCAGTAGTATACCCCAGGGTGTGACTAATGAAAAACTGTTTTTT	CASSIPQGVTNEKLFF
TRBV19	TRBJ2-3	.	.	TGTGCCAGTAGTAGGGACGTACCCCCAGATACGCAGTATTTT	CASSRDVPPDTQYF
TRBV6-5	TRBJ2-7	TRBD1	.	TGTGCCAGCAGTTACTCGGGACAGGGCGACGAGCAGTACTTC	CASSYSGQGDEQYF
TRBV19	TRBJ1-6	.	.	TGTGCCAGTAGTATAAGCCAGGGAGGGTCACCCCTCCACTTT	CASSISQGGSPLHF
TRBV13	TRBJ2-2	TRBD1	.	TGTGCCAGCAGCTTAGGACAGGGGGCCGGGACCGGGGAGCTGTTTTTT	CASSLGQGAGTGELFF
TRBV11-3	TRBJ2-7	TRBD1	.	TGTGCCAGCAGCCTTAGGGGGCTTTCCTACGAGCAGTACTTC	CASSLRGLSYEQYF
TRBV5-1	TRBJ2-5	.	.	TGCGCCAGCAGCTTGGTTCCTGGGGAGACCCAGTACTTC	CASSLVPGETQYF
TRBV11-2	TRBJ1-2	.	once	TGTGCCAGCAGCCCCCGGACATTTTACTATGGCTACACCTTC	CASSPRTFYYGYTF
TRBV19	TRBJ1-6	.	few	TGTGCCAGTAACCCGGCCGTATCGAATTCACCCCTCCACTTT	CASNPAVSNSPLHF
TRBV11-2	TRBJ1-5	TRBD1	.	TGTGCCAGCAGCTTGGTCAGGGGGCGAGGAAACCAGCCCCAGCATTTT	CASSLVRGRGNQPQHF
TRBV18	TRBJ2-7	.	.	TGTGCCAGCTCACCCCCAGTAGTGGGCGAGCAGTACTTC	CASSPPVVGEQYF
TRBV7-9	TRBJ1-5	.	few	TGTGCCAGCAGCTCAGGAGCAAAGGCCCAGCATTTT	CASSSGAKAQHF
TRBV6-6	TRBJ1-1	.	.	TGTGCCAGCAGCCCCGGAGGGAGAGCTTTCTTT	CASSPGGRAFF
TRBV19	TRBJ2-1	TRBD2	once	TGTGCCACCGCCCGCGGGGGGAGCAATGAGCAGTTCTTC	CATARGGSNEQFF
TRBV7-8	TRBJ2-1	TRBD2	.	TGTGCCAGCAGCTTAACCACCGGGACTAGCGGGACCTATGAGCAGTTCTTC	CASSLTTGTSGTYEQFF
TRBV11-1	TRBJ2-6	.	.	TGTGCCAGCAGCTTAGATGGCAGGGGTTCTGGGGCCAACGTCCTGACTTTC	CASSLDGRGSGANVLTF
TRBV11-2	TRBJ2-5	.	.	TGTGCCAGCAGCTTACAATCGGGGGGCGGGGAGACCCAGTACTTC	CASSLQSGGGETQYF
TRBV29-1	TRBJ2-7	TRBD2	.	TGCAGCGTGCTCTTCGGGGGGGTGTACGAGCAGTACTTC	CSVLFGGVYEQYF
TRBV6-6	TRBJ2-3	.	.	TGTGCCAGCAGTTACTCAGGGTTAGGCACAGATACGCAGTATTTT	CASSYSGLGTDTQYF
TRBV5-1	TRBJ2-5	TRBD1	.	TGCGCCAGCAGCCCTATGACAGGGGCGGTTGAGACCCAGTACTTC	CASSPMTGAVETQYF
TRBV2	TRBJ1-1	.	.	TGTGCCAGCAGTGAAGGGTGGGGTCTTGAAGCTTTCTTT	CASSEGWGLEAFF
TRBV30	TRBJ1-4	.	.	TGTGCCTGGAGTCAGAATGAAAAACTGTTTTTT	CAWSQNEKLFF